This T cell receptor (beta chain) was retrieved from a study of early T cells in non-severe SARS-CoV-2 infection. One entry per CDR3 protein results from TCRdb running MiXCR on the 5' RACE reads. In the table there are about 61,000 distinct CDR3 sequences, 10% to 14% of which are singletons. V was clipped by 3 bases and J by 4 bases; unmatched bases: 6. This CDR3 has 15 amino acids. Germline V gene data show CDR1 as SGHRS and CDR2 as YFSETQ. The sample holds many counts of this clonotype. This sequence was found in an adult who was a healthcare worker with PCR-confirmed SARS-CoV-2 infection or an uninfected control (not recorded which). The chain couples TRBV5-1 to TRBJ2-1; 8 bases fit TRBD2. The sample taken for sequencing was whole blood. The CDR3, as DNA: TGCGCCAGCAGCTCCCGAGCGGGGGCTTACAATGAGCAGTTCTTC. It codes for CASSSRAGAYNEQFF.